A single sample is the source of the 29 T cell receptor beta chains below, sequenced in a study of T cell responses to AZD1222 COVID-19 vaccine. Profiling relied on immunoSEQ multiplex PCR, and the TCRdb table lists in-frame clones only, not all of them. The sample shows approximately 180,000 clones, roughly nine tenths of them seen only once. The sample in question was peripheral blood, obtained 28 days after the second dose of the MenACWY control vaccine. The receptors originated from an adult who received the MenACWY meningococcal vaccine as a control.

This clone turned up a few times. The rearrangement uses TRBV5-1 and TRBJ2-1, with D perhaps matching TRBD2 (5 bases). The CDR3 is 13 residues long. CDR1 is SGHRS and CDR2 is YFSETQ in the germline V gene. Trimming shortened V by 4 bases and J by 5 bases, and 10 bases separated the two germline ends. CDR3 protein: CASSTTRDNEQFF. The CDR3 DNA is TGCGCCAGCAGCACCACTAGAGACAATGAGCAGTTCTTC.

CDR3 protein: CSVDNAGELFF. CDR3 DNA sequence: TGCAGCGTTGATAACGCCGGGGAGCTGTTTTTT. This chain connects TRBV29-1 to TRBJ2-2; D gene uncertain. Deletions cut 3 bases from V and 6 bases from J, with 5 bases between. The germline gives CDR1 SQVTM, CDR2 ANQGSEA. CDR3 length: 11 amino acids.

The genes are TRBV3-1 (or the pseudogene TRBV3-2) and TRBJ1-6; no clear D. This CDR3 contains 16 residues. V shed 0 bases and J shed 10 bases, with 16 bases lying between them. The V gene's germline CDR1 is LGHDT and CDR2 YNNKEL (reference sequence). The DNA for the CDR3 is TGTGCCAGCAGCCAAGATCCGCCCTCAATTGGGTCACCCCTCCACTTT. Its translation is CASSQDPPSIGSPLHF.

The CDR3 spells CASSLFTNTGELFF. The CDR3 nucleotides are TGTGCCAGTAGCCTCTTTACGAACACCGGGGAGCTGTTTTTT. The chain employs TRBV19 and TRBJ2-2, with D hard to call. The CDR3 consists of 14 residues. Trimming left V 6 bases short and J 0 bases short, with 8 bases between. Germline CDR1 reads LNHDA; CDR2 reads SQIVND (reference sequence). Supplemented by reference TRBV19 and TRBJ2-2, the full variable domain reads DGGITQSPKYLFRKEGQNVTLSCEQNLNHDAMYWYRQDPGQGLRLIYYSQIVNDFQKGDIAEGYSVSREKKESFPLTVTSAQKNPTAFYLCASSLFTNTGELFFGEGSRLTVL.

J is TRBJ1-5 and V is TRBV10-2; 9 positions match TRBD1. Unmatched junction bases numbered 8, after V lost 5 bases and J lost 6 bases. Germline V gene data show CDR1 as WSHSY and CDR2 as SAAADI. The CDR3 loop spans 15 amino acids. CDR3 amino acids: CASSLGTGYIQPQHF. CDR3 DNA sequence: TGCGCCAGCAGTCTAGGGACAGGGTACATTCAGCCCCAGCATTTT.

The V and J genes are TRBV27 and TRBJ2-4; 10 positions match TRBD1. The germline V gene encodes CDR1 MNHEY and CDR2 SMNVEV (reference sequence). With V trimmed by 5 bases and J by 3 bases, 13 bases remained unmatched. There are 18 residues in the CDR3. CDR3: CASSPHGQGGWGKNIQYF. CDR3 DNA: TGTGCCAGCAGTCCCCACGGACAGGGGGGTTGGGGCAAAAACATTCAGTACTTC.

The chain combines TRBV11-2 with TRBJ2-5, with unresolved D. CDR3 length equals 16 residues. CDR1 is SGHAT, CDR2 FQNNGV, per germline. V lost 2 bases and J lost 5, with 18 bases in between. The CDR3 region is CASSLSSRPSAETQYF. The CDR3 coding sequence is TGTGCCAGCAGCTTATCGTCCAGGCCGAGCGCGGAGACCCAGTACTTC.

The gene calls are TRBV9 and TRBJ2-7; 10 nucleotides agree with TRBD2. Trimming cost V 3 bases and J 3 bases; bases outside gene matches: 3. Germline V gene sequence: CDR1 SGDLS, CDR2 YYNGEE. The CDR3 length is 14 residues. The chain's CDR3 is CASSAASGGYEQYF. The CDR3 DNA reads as TGTGCCAGCAGCGCCGCTAGCGGGGGCTACGAGCAGTACTTC.

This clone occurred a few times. As DNA, the CDR3 is TGTGCCAGTAGTCCAGCGACTCGGTATGGCTACACCTTC. Translating gives CASSPATRYGYTF. The chain is built from TRBV19 and TRBJ1-2, with no clear D. CDR1 is LNHDA, CDR2 SQIVND, per germline (reference sequence). This CDR3 is 13 amino acids long. The V end lost 5 bases, the J end lost 5 bases, and 12 bases lay between the germline ends.

CDR3 nucleotides: TGTGCCAGCAGCCCCCAGCTGGGACTGACTTCAACAGATACGCAGTATTTT. It codes for CASSPQLGLTSTDTQYF. V and J are TRBV7-8 and TRBJ2-3; the D gene is possibly TRBD2 (6 bases). The V gene's germline CDR1 is SGHVS and CDR2 FQNEAQ. This CDR3 contains 17 residues. V was pared by 5 bases and J by 3 bases, with 21 bases between.

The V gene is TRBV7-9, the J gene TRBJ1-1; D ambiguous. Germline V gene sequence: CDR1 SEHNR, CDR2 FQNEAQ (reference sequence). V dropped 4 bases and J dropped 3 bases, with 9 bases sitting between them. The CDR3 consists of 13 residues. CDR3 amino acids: CASSSEIHTEAFF. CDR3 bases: TGTGCCAGCAGCTCCGAGATTCACACTGAAGCTTTCTTT.

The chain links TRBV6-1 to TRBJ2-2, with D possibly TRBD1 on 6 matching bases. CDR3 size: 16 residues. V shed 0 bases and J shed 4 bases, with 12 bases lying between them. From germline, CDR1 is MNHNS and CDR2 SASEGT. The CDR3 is CASSEAGAWSTGELFF. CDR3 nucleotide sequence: TGTGCCAGCAGTGAAGCGGGGGCGTGGAGCACCGGGGAGCTGTTTTTT.

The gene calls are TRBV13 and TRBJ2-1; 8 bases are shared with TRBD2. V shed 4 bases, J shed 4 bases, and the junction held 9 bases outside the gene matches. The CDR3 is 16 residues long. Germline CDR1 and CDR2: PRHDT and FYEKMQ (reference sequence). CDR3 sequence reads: CASSSDREGSYNEQFF. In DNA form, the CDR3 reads TGTGCCAGCAGCTCCGATCGGGAGGGCTCGTACAATGAGCAGTTCTTC. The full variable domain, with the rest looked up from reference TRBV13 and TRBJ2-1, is AAGVIQSPRHLIKEKRETATLKCYPIPRHDTVYWYQQGPGQDPQFLISFYEKMQSDKGSIPDRFSAQQFSDYHSELNMSSLELGDSALYFCASSSDREGSYNEQFFGPGTRLTVL.

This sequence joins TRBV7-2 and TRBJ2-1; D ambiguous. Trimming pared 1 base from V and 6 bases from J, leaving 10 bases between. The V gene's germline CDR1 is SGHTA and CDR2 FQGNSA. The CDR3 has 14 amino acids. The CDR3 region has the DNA TGTGCCAGCAGCTTAGATAGCTATTCCAATGAGCAGTTCTTC. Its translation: CASSLDSYSNEQFF. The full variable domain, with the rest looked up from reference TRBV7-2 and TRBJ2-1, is GAGVSQSPSNKVTEKGKDVELRCDPISGHTALYWYRQSLGQGLEFLIYFQGNSAPDKSGLPSDRFSAERTGGSVSTLTIQRTQQEDSAVYLCASSLDSYSNEQFFGPGTRLTVL.

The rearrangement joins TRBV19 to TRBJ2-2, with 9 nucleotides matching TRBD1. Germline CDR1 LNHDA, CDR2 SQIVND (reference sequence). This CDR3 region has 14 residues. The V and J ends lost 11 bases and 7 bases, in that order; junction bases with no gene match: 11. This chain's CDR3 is CAGRTGVGNGELFF. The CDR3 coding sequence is TGTGCCGGCAGGACAGGGGTTGGAAACGGGGAGCTGTTTTTT.

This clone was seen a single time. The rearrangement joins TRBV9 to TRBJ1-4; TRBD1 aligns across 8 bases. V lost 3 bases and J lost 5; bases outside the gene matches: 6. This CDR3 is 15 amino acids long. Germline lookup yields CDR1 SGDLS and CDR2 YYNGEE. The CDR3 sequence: CASSGGQGLNEKLFF. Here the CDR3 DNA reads TGTGCCAGCAGCGGAGGACAGGGATTGAATGAAAAACTGTTTTTT.

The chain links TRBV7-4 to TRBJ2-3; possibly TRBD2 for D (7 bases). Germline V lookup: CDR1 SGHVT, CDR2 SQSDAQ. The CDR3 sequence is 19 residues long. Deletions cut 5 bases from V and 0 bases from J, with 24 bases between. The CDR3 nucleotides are TGTGCCAGCAGCCAGGGGCCCGGGCCCCATAGCGGGAGCACAGATACGCAGTATTTT. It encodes CASSQGPGPHSGSTDTQYF.

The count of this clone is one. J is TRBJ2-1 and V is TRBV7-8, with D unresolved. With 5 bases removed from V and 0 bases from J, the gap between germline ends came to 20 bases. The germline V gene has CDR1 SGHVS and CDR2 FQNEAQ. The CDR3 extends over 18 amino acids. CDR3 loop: CASSLWRKTESSYNEQFF. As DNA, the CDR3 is TGTGCCAGCAGCCTATGGCGGAAGACGGAAAGCTCCTACAATGAGCAGTTCTTC. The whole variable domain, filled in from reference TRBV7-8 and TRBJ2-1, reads GAGVSQSPRYKVAKRGQDVALRCDPISGHVSLFWYQQALGQGPEFLTYFQNEAQLDKSGLPSDRFFAERPEGSVSTLKIQRTQQEDSAVYLCASSLWRKTESSYNEQFFGPGTRLTVL.

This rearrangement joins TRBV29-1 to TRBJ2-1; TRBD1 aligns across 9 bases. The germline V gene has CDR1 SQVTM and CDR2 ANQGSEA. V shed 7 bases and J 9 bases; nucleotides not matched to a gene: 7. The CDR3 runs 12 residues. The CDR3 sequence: CSAGQGPGEQFF. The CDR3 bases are TGCAGCGCCGGACAGGGGCCGGGTGAGCAGTTCTTC.

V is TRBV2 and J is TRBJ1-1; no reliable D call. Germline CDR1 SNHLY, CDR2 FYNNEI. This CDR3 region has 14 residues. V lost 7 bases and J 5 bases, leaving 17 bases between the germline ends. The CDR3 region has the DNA TGTGCCAGCAATGTCGACAACTTGGAGACTGAAGCTTTCTTT. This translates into CASNVDNLETEAFF.

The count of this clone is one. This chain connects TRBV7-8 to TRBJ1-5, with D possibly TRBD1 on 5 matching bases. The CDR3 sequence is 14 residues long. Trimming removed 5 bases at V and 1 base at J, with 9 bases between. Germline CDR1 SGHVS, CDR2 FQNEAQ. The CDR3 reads CASSTRQSNQPQHF. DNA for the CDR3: TGTGCCAGCAGCACCCGACAGAGCAATCAGCCCCAGCATTTT.

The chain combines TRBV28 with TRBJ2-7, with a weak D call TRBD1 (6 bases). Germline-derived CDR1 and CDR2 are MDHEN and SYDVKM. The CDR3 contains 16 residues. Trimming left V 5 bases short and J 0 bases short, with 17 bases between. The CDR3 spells CASSAPGQMSSYEQYF. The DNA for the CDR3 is TGTGCCAGCAGTGCACCTGGACAGATGAGCTCCTACGAGCAGTACTTC.

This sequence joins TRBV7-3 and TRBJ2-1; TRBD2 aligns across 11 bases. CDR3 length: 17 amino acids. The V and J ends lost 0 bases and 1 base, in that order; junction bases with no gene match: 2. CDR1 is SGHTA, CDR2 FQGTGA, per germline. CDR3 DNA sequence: TGTGCCAGCAGCTTAACCTCTAGCGGGAGGTCCTACAATGAGCAGTTCTTC. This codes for CASSLTSSGRSYNEQFF.

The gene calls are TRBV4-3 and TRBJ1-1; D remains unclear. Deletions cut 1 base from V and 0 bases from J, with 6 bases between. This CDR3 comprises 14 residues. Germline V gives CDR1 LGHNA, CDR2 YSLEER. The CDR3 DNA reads TGCGCCAGCAGCCAAGGGCAGTTGAACACTGAAGCTTTCTTT. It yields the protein CASSQGQLNTEAFF.

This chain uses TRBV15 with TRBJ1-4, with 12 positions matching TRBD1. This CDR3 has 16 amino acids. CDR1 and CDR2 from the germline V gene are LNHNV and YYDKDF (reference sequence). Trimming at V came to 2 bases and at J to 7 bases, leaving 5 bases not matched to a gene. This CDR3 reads CATSRPWDRGREKLFF. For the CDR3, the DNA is TGTGCCACCAGCAGACCTTGGGACAGGGGGCGTGAAAAACTGTTTTTT.

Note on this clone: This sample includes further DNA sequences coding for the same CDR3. The CDR3 protein is CASSLGSYNEQFF. The CDR3 nucleotides read TGTGCCAGCAGTTTAGGCTCCTACAATGAGCAGTTCTTC. V and J are TRBV12-3 or TRBV12-4 and TRBJ2-1; D is ambiguous. The CDR3 covers 13 residues. V was clipped by 1 base and J by 0 bases, with 1 base between them.

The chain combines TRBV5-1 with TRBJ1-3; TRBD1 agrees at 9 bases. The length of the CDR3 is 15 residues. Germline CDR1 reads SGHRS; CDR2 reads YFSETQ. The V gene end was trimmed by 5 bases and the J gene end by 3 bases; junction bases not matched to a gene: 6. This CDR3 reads CASSQTGGNGNTIYF. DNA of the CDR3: TGCGCCAGCAGTCAAACAGGGGGCAATGGAAACACCATATATTTT.

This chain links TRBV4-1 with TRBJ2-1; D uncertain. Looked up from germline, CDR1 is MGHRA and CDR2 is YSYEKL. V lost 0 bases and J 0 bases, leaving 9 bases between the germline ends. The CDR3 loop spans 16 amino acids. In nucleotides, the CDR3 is TGCGCCAGCAGCCAAGACTCCTCGCGCTCCTACAATGAGCAGTTCTTC. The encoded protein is CASSQDSSRSYNEQFF.

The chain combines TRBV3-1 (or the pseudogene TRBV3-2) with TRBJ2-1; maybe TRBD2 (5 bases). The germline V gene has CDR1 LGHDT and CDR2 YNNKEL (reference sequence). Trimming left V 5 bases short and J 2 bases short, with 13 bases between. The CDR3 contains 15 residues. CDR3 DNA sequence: TGTGCCAGCAGCGTTCAGGAGGAGACCTACAATGAGCAGTTCTTC. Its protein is CASSVQEETYNEQFF.